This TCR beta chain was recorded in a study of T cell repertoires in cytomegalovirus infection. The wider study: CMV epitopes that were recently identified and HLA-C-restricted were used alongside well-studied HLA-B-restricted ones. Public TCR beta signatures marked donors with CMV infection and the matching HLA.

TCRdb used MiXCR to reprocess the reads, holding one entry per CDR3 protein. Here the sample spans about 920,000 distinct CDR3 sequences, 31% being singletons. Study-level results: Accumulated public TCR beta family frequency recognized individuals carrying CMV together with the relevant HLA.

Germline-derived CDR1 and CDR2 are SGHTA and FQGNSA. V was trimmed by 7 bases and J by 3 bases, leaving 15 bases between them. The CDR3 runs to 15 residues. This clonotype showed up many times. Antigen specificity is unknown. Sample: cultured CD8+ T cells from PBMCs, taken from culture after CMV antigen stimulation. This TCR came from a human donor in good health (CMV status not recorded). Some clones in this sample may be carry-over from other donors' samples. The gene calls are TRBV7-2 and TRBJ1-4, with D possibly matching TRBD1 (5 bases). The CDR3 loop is CASTLRDRANEKLFF. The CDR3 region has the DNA TGTGCCAGCACCCTCCGGGACCGAGCTAATGAAAAACTGTTTTTT.